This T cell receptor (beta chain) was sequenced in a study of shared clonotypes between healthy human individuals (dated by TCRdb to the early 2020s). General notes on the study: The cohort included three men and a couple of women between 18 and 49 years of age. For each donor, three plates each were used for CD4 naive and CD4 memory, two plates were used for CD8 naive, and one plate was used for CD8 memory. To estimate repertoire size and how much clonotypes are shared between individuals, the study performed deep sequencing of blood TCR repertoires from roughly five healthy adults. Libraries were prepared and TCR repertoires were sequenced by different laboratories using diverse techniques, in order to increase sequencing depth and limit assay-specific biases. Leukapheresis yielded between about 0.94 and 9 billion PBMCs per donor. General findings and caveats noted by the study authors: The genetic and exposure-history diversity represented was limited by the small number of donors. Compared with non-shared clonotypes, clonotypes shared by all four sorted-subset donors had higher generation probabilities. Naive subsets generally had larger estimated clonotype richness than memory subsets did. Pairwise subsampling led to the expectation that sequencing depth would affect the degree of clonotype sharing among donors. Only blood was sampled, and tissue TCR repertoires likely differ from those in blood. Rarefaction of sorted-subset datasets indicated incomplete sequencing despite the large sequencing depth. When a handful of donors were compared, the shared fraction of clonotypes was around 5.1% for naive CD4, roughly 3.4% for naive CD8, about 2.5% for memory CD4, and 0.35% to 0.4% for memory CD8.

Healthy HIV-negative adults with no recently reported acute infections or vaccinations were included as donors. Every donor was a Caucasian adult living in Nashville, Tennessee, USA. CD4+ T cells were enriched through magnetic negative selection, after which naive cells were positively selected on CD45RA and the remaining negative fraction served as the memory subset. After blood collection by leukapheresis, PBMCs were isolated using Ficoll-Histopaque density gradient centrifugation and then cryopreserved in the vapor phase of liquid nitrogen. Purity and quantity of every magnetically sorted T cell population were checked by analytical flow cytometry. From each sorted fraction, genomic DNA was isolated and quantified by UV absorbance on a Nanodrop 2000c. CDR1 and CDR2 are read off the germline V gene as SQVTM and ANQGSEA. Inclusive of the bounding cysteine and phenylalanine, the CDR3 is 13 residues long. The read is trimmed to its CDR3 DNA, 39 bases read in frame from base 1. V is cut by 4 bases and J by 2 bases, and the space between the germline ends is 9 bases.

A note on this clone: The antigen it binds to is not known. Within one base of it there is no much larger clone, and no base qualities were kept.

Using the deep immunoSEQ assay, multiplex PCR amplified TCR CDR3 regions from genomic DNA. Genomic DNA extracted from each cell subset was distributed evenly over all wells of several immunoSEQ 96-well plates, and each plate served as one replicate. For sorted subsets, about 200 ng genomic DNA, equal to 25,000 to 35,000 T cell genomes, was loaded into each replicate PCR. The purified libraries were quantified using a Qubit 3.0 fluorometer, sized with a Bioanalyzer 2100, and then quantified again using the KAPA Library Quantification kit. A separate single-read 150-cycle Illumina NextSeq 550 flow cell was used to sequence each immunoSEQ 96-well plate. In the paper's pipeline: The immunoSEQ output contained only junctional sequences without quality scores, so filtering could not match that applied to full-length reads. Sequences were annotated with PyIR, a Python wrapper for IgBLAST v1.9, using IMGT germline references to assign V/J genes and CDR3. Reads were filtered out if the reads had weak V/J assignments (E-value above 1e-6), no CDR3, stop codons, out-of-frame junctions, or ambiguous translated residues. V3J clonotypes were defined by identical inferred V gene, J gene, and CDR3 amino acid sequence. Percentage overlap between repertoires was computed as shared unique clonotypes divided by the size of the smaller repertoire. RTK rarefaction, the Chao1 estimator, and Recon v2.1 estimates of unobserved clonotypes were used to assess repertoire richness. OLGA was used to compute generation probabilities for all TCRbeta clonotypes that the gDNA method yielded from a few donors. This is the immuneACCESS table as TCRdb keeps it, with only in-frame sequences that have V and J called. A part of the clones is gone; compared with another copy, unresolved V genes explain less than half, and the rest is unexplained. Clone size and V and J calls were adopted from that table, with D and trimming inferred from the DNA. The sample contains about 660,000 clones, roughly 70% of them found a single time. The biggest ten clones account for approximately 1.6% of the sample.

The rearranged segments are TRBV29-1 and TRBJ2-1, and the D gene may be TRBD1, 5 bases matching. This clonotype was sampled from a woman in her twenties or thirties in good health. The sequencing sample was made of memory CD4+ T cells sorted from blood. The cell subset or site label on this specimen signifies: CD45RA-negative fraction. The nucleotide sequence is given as TGCAGCGTTGGGCAGGGCCCCTACAATGAGCAGTTCTTC. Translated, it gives CSVGQGPYNEQFF.